These 19 T cell receptor beta chains share one sample of origin, sequenced in a study of control samples from healthy donors and cancer patients. Method: immunoSEQ multiplex PCR; TCRdb's copy keeps in-frame clones and lacks some. The data hold roughly 100,000 clones, with 92% observed a single time. Material for sequencing was blood. The receptors originated from a woman between 18 and 30 years old in good health.

This clone appeared a single time. This sequence joins TRBV6-2 or TRBV6-3 and TRBJ2-1; D is ambiguous. Trimming cost V 0 bases and J 8 bases, with 8 bases left between them. Germline V gives CDR1 MNHEY, CDR2 SVGEGT. This CDR3 is built from 13 residues. The CDR3 DNA sequence: TGTGCCAGCAGTTACTCGGACGGCTATGAGCAGTTCTTC. As protein: CASSYSDGYEQFF.

The genes are TRBV20-1 and TRBJ1-3; D is unresolved. With 3 bases removed from V and 4 bases from J, the gap between germline ends came to 19 bases. Germline values: CDR1 DFQATT, CDR2 SNEGSKA (reference sequence). The CDR3 has 16 amino acids. The CDR3 is CSASRRGRRTGNTIYF. For the CDR3, the DNA is TGCAGTGCTAGTAGGCGTGGGCGGCGGACCGGAAACACCATATATTTT.

The J gene is TRBJ2-3, the V gene TRBV20-1; either TRBD1 or TRBD2 may fit D (6 bases each). CDR1 and CDR2 (germline): DFQATT, SNEGSKA (reference sequence). The V gene lost 3 bases and the J gene lost 5 bases, with 15 bases spanning the gap. This CDR3 spans 14 amino acids. The CDR3 nucleotides are TGCAGTGCTAGTGCCAGAGGGGGGAAAGATACGCAGTATTTT. It is translated as CSASARGGKDTQYF.

The chain employs TRBV12-5 and TRBJ1-1; possible D gene TRBD1, 5 bases. Deletions cut 0 bases from V and 1 base from J, with 9 bases between. Germline V gene sequence: CDR1 LGHNT, CDR2 FRNRAP. There are 15 residues in the CDR3. CDR3 in DNA: TGTGCTAGTGGTTTGGTACTGGGGGGGAACACTGAAGCTTTCTTT. This gives the protein CASGLVLGGNTEAFF. Supplemented by reference TRBV12-5 and TRBJ1-1, the full variable domain reads DARVTQTPRHKVTEMGQEVTMRCQPILGHNTVFWYRQTMMQGLELLAYFRNRAPLDDSGMPKDRFSAEMPDATLATLKIQPSEPRDSAVYFCASGLVLGGNTEAFFGQGTRLTVV.

The V and J genes are TRBV4-1 and TRBJ1-1, with D uncertain. The V end was cut by 0 bases, the J end by 1 base, with 6 bases between. Germline CDR1 and CDR2: MGHRA and YSYEKL. The length of the CDR3 is 14 residues. This CDR3 reads CASSQDPRNTEAFF. For the CDR3, the DNA is TGCGCCAGCAGCCAAGACCCCAGGAACACTGAAGCTTTCTTT.

The chain combines TRBV7-2 with TRBJ2-2, with 7 bases fitting TRBD1. The V segment lost 5 bases and the J segment 2 bases; nucleotides outside the gene matches: 5. This CDR3 has 15 amino acids. Looked up from germline, CDR1 is SGHTA and CDR2 is FQGNSA. This CDR3 reads CASSHRGRNTGELFF. In DNA, the CDR3 is TGTGCCAGCAGCCACAGGGGCCGAAACACCGGGGAGCTGTTTTTT.

The chain joins TRBV24-1 to TRBJ2-2; 7 bases match TRBD1. V shed 3 bases and J 4 bases; nucleotides not matched to a gene: 4. The CDR3 extends over 15 amino acids. Germline CDR1 KGHDR, CDR2 SFDVKD. Here the CDR3 reads CATSDPGGGTGELFF. The DNA for the CDR3 is TGTGCCACCAGTGATCCAGGGGGTGGCACCGGGGAGCTGTTTTTT.

This clone appeared a single time. The CDR3 nucleotides read TGCGCCGGCACCCCCCGGCGTTCGAACACCGGGGAGCTGTTTTTT. Its protein is CAGTPRRSNTGELFF. The V and J genes are TRBV10-2 and TRBJ2-2; D unresolved. V lost 11 bases, J lost 0 bases, and 16 bases lay in between. The germline gives CDR1 WSHSY, CDR2 SAAADI. The CDR3 extends over 15 amino acids.

This clone was seen a handful of times. This chain joins TRBV19 and TRBJ1-1; D gene ambiguous. Germline CDR1 and CDR2: LNHDA and SQIVND (reference sequence). Between the trimmed V and J ends, which lost 7 bases and 1 base, there was a span of 10 bases. The CDR3 is 13 amino acids. The CDR3 sequence: CASMQFSNTEAFF. The CDR3 bases are TGTGCCAGTATGCAGTTCTCGAACACTGAAGCTTTCTTT.

This clone was observed once. J is TRBJ2-1 and V is TRBV9, with D perhaps matching TRBD2 (5 bases). This CDR3 has 16 residues. The ends were cut back, 0 bases at V and 2 bases at J, with 12 bases in the middle. Germline-derived CDR1 and CDR2 are SGDLS and YYNGEE. The CDR3 DNA reads as TGTGCCAGCAGCGTAGACGTGGGAGATGCCTACAATGAGCAGTTCTTC. Encoded protein: CASSVDVGDAYNEQFF.

CDR3 sequence: CASSLERQGNHEQYF. CDR3 DNA sequence: TGCGCCAGCAGCTTGGAGCGTCAGGGGAACCACGAGCAGTACTTC. This sequence joins TRBV5-1 and TRBJ2-7, with a possible D match to TRBD1 (6 bases). Per germline, CDR1 SGHRS and CDR2 YFSETQ. Between the trimmed V and J ends, which lost 0 bases and 5 bases, there was a span of 15 bases. The CDR3 spans 15 residues. The whole variable domain, filled in from reference TRBV5-1 and TRBJ2-7, reads KAGVTQTPRYLIKTRGQQVTLSCSPISGHRSVSWYQQTPGQGLQFLFEYFSETQRNKGNFPGRFSGRQFSNSRSEMNVSTLELGDSALYLCASSLERQGNHEQYFGPGTRLTVT.

V gene TRBV2 combines with J gene TRBJ2-5; 7 bases map to TRBD2. The CDR3 extends over 15 amino acids. The junction had 11 bases not matched to a gene; V was cut back by 8 bases and J by 2 bases. The germline gives CDR1 SNHLY, CDR2 FYNNEI. Written as DNA, the CDR3 is TGTGCCAGCTACCTCCCGGGACTAAGACAAGAGACCCAGTACTTC. This translates into CASYLPGLRQETQYF.

The V and J genes are TRBV15 and TRBJ1-5; 7 bases agree with TRBD1. CDR1 and CDR2 (germline): LNHNV, YYDKDF (reference sequence). The CDR3 is made up of 15 amino acids. J was trimmed by 0 bases and V by 3 bases; bases with no gene match: 2. CDR3 sequence reads: CATSRDRNSNQPQHF. The CDR3 nucleotides are TGTGCCACCAGCAGGGACAGGAATAGCAATCAGCCCCAGCATTTT. Filled out from reference TRBV15 and TRBJ1-5, the complete variable domain reads DAMVIQNPRYQVTQFGKPVTLSCSQTLNHNVMYWYQQKSSQAPKLLFHYYDKDFNNEADTPDNFQSRRPNTSFCFLDIRSPGLGDTAMYLCATSRDRNSNQPQHFGDGTRLSIL.

The V call is TRBV7-3, the J call TRBJ2-1, with D unresolved. Germline CDR1 and CDR2: SGHTA and FQGTGA. This CDR3 spans 13 amino acids. The V end lost 1 base, the J end lost 8 bases, and 9 bases lay between the germline ends. The CDR3 nucleotides are TGTGCCAGCAGCTTAAACAGTATGGATGAGCAGTTCTTC. Protein product: CASSLNSMDEQFF. The full variable domain, in which reference TRBV7-3 and TRBJ2-1 provide the parts outside the CDR3, is GAGVSQTPSNKVTEKGKYVELRCDPISGHTALYWYRQSLGQGPEFLIYFQGTGAADDSGLPNDRFFAVRPEGSVSTLKIQRTERGDSAVYLCASSLNSMDEQFFGPGTRLTVL.

This clone was detected once. The chain uses TRBV19 and TRBJ1-5, with D possibly being TRBD1 (5 bases). Trimming pared 3 bases from V and 6 bases from J, leaving 12 bases between. CDR3 length: 14 amino acids. Germline CDR1 is LNHDA and CDR2 is SQIVND (reference sequence). The CDR3 bases are TGTGCCAGTAGTATTGGGGGGTATCGTCAGCCCCAGCATTTT. Its translation is CASSIGGYRQPQHF.

The gene calls are TRBV11-1 and TRBJ1-5; unclear D gene. V was pared by 5 bases and J by 3 bases, with 8 bases between. Germline values: CDR1 SGHAT, CDR2 FQDESV (reference sequence). The CDR3 is 13 residues long. The CDR3 spells CASSGGLNQPQHF. DNA of the CDR3: TGTGCCAGCAGCGGAGGCCTCAATCAGCCCCAGCATTTT.

J is TRBJ2-7 and V is TRBV14, with 9 bases that match TRBD1. The germline V gene has CDR1 SGHDN and CDR2 FVKESK. The CDR3 sequence is 15 residues long. The trim removed 4 bases at V and 2 bases at J, leaving 6 bases unmatched. The CDR3 loop is CASSPAGTGPYEQYF. The CDR3 DNA reads as TGTGCCAGCAGCCCCGCCGGGACAGGGCCCTACGAGCAGTACTTC.

This chain connects TRBV28 to TRBJ1-1; tentative D call: TRBD1 (5 bases). This CDR3 region has 15 residues. Germline lookup yields CDR1 MDHEN and CDR2 SYDVKM. The germline V and J ends were trimmed by 5 bases and 1 base, with 14 bases remaining between them. Here the CDR3 reads CASSLPGQGNTEAFF. DNA of the CDR3: TGTGCCAGCAGTCTCCCCGGGCAGGGGAACACTGAAGCTTTCTTT.

In its sample, this clone was seen a few times. The J gene is TRBJ1-1, the V gene TRBV4-2, with a tentative D call TRBD1 (6 bases). Germline V gives CDR1 LGHNA, CDR2 YNFKEQ. V was clipped by 1 base and J by 4 bases, with 13 bases between them. The CDR3 is 15 amino acids. This chain's CDR3 is CASSQGTALGTEAFF. The CDR3 coding sequence is TGTGCCAGCAGCCAAGGGACAGCCTTGGGCACTGAAGCTTTCTTT.